The 7 T cell receptor beta chains reported below all come from one sample, sequenced in a study of blood T cell repertoires in COVID-19. This table comes from immunoSEQ multiplex PCR, and its TCRdb copy is limited to in-frame clones, with some not included. Among about 240,000 clones listed, about four fifths were seen once. Sequences were obtained from peripheral blood. These receptors originate from an elderly woman with acute or convalescent COVID-19.

The chain couples TRBV3-1 (or the pseudogene TRBV3-2) to TRBJ2-7, with 7 bases matching TRBD2. This CDR3 has 18 residues. In germline, CDR1 is LGHDT, CDR2 YNNKEL (reference sequence). With V trimmed by 2 bases and J by 1 base, 14 bases remained unmatched. The DNA for the CDR3 is TGTGCCAGCAGCCAAAGTAGGATCCTTAGGCGGGAGTCCTACGAGCAGTACTTC. As protein: CASSQSRILRRESYEQYF.

The chain recombines TRBV10-3 with TRBJ1-1; D is perhaps TRBD1 (6 bases). From germline, CDR1 is ENHRY and CDR2 SYGVKD. CDR3 size: 14 residues. V was clipped by 4 bases and J by 4 bases, with 13 bases between them. This chain's CDR3 is CAISGSGAGTEAFF. In DNA form, the CDR3 reads TGTGCCATCAGTGGTTCAGGGGCGGGCACTGAAGCTTTCTTT.

A note on this clone: One base away lies a much larger clone, so this may be a sequencing read error. The rearrangement uses TRBV6-5 and TRBJ2-7, with 11 bases that match TRBD1. CDR1 is MNHEY and CDR2 is SVGAGI in the germline V gene. V shed 6 bases, J shed 2 bases, and the junction held 0 bases outside the gene matches. The CDR3 consists of 13 residues. In DNA, the CDR3 is TGTGCCAGCAGGGGACAGGGGGCCTACGAGCAGTACTTC. Its translation: CASRGQGAYEQYF.

This sequence joins TRBV5-6 and TRBJ2-3; a weak D match, TRBD2 (6 bases). The CDR3 has 15 residues. Looked up from germline, CDR1 is SGHDT and CDR2 is YYEEEE. V was clipped by 3 bases and J by 5 bases, with 16 bases between them. The CDR3, as DNA: TGTGCCAGCAGCTACGCAACTAGCTTGGTAGATACGCAGTATTTT. It encodes CASSYATSLVDTQYF. The variable domain in full, with the rest retrieved from reference TRBV5-6 and TRBJ2-3, is DAGVTQSPTHLIKTRGQQVTLRCSPKSGHDTVSWYQQALGQGPQFIFQYYEEEERQRGNFPDRFSGHQFPNYSSELNVNALLLGDSALYLCASSYATSLVDTQYFGPGTRLTVL.

The chain is built from TRBV28 and TRBJ1-4, with TRBD1 matching over 11 bases. V was clipped by 10 bases and J by 10 bases; unmatched bases: 8. The CDR3 consists of 13 residues. Germline CDR1 and CDR2: MDHEN and SYDVKM. DNA for the CDR3: TGTGCCAACCTTGGGACAGGGGGGACAAAACTGTTTTTT. Protein product: CANLGTGGTKLFF.

The CDR3 nucleotides read TGTGCCACCAACTCTCCTAATGAAAAACTGTTTTTT. As protein: CATNSPNEKLFF. The chain uses TRBV19 and TRBJ1-4, with D unresolved. Germline lookup yields CDR1 LNHDA and CDR2 SQIVND (reference sequence). The V end lost 10 bases, the J end lost 3 bases, and 9 bases lay between the germline ends. The CDR3 is 12 residues long.

This chain links TRBV28 with TRBJ1-1; 7 bases agree with TRBD1. The V and J ends lost 2 bases and 4 bases, in that order; junction bases with no gene match: 4. The CDR3 runs 14 residues. Germline-derived CDR1 and CDR2 are MDHEN and SYDVKM. CDR3 sequence: CASSLIDRVTEAFF. CDR3 coding DNA: TGTGCCAGCAGTTTAATTGACAGGGTCACTGAAGCTTTCTTT.